Following are 10 T cell receptor beta chains from one sample sequenced in a study of shared clonotypes between healthy human individuals. Sequenced by immunoSEQ multiplex PCR; TCRdb stores in-frame clones only, minus some. The data contain approximately 2,000,000 clones, 85% to 95% of them singletons. Positive CCR7 selection of CD45RO-negative cells yielded the naive CD8 cells, and terminally differentiated effector memory CD45RA+ cells were excluded. The sample taken for sequencing was naive CD8+ T cells from PBMCs. Receptors originate from a man younger than 35 in good health. Some clones in this sample may be carry-over from other donors' samples.

The DNA for the CDR3 is TGCGCCAGCAGTGAGTCAGCCCAAGAGACCCAGTACTTC. This translates into CASSESAQETQYF. V gene TRBV10-1 combines with J gene TRBJ2-5; D gene ambiguous. CDR3 size: 13 residues. The germline CDR1 and CDR2 sequences are WNHNN and SYGVQD (reference sequence). Trimming took off 0 bases at V and 1 base at J, with 3 bases between the two ends.

J is TRBJ2-2 and V is TRBV6-6, with D possibly matching TRBD2 (6 bases). This CDR3 comprises 11 residues. The ends were cut back, 8 bases at V and 6 bases at J, with 7 bases in the middle. Germline V gives CDR1 MNHNY, CDR2 SVGAGI (reference sequence). CDR3 coding DNA: TGTGCCAGCGGGACTGCCGGGGAGCTGTTTTTT. Translation gives CASGTAGELFF.

The chain has TRBV7-9 and TRBJ1-2; 8 bases agree with TRBD1. CDR3 length: 14 residues. After removal of 3 bases from V and 8 bases from J, the junction contained 8 bases not matched to a gene. Per the germline V gene, CDR1 is SEHNR and CDR2 is FQNEAQ (reference sequence). Here the CDR3 DNA reads TGTGCCAGCAGCTTCCCGACAGGGGCGGGAGGCTACACCTTC. Translated, it gives CASSFPTGAGGYTF. Complete variable domain (other parts from reference TRBV7-9 and TRBJ1-2): DTGVSQNPRHKITKRGQNVTFRCDPISEHNRLYWYRQTLGQGPEFLTYFQNEAQLEKSRLLSDRFSAERPKGSFSTLEIQRTEQGDSAMYLCASSFPTGAGGYTFGSGTRLTVV.

The genes are TRBV9 and TRBJ2-7, with D tentatively TRBD2 (7 bases). Trimming removed 0 bases from V and 2 bases from J, with 12 bases in between. Germline assignment: CDR1 SGDLS and CDR2 YYNGEE. CDR3 length: 15 amino acids. The DNA of the CDR3 is TGTGCCAGCAGCGTAGCACAGGGAGGGCCCTACGAGCAGTACTTC. Its translation: CASSVAQGGPYEQYF.

The CDR3 reads CASSYRASGELFF. CDR3 nucleotide sequence: TGTGCCAGCAGTTACAGAGCGTCCGGGGAGCTGTTTTTT. The chain joins TRBV6-5 to TRBJ2-2; D call uncertain. V was cut by 2 bases and J by 6 bases, with 7 bases left in between. From germline, CDR1 is MNHEY and CDR2 SVGAGI. This CDR3 is 13 amino acids long.

Concerning this clone itself: In the same sample, other DNA sequences code for this CDR3. The chain has TRBV4-1 and TRBJ1-3; tentatively, D is TRBD1 (5 bases). The V gene lost 0 bases and the J gene lost 4 bases, with 10 bases spanning the gap. The length of the CDR3 is 15 residues. Looked up from germline, CDR1 is MGHRA and CDR2 is YSYEKL. The CDR3 nucleotides are TGCGCCAGCAGCCAAGATTCGGGGACCGGAAACACCATATATTTT. This gives the protein CASSQDSGTGNTIYF.

The rearrangement joins TRBV5-5 to TRBJ1-5; 7 nucleotides align to TRBD1. The V gene end was trimmed by 0 bases and the J gene end by 5 bases; junction bases not matched to a gene: 5. Germline CDR1 is SGHKS and CDR2 is YYEKEE (reference sequence). The CDR3 has 15 amino acids. In DNA, the CDR3 is TGTGCCAGCAGCTTGGCCGGGACAGAATATCAGCCCCAGCATTTT. Protein product: CASSLAGTEYQPQHF.

The chain links TRBV7-6 to TRBJ2-7; D possibly corresponds to TRBD2 (6 bases). The V end lost 3 bases, the J end lost 7 bases, and 22 bases lay between the germline ends. This CDR3 comprises 16 residues. Germline CDR1 and CDR2: SGHVS and FNYEAQ. The CDR3 nucleotides read TGTGCCAGCAGCTTGGGGGGATTAGGACGGGGTATGGAGCAGTACTTC. It yields the protein CASSLGGLGRGMEQYF.

To note about this clone: Distinct nucleotide sequences in the sample also encode this CDR3. This sequence joins TRBV7-9 and TRBJ2-5; D not certain. V lost 3 bases and J 3 bases, leaving 5 bases between the germline ends. This CDR3 region has 12 residues. The germline CDR1 and CDR2 sequences are SEHNR and FQNEAQ (reference sequence). The CDR3 region is CASSLGKETQYF. DNA of the CDR3: TGTGCCAGCAGCTTGGGGAAAGAGACCCAGTACTTC.

Points on this clone: Other DNA variants within this sample encode the same CDR3. V and J are TRBV27 and TRBJ1-5, with D possibly matching TRBD1 (5 bases). Germline CDR1 reads MNHEY; CDR2 reads SMNVEV (reference sequence). Deletions cut 6 bases from V and 2 bases from J, with 5 bases between. CDR3 length: 12 amino acids. CDR3 sequence reads: CASRGGNQPQHF. The CDR3 nucleotides are TGTGCCAGCAGGGGGGGCAATCAGCCCCAGCATTTT.